Below are 32 T cell receptor beta chains sequenced from a single sample in a study of blood T cell repertoires in COVID-19 (dated by TCRdb to 2020 to 2022). Receptor libraries were prepared by the immunoSEQ multiplex PCR assay. The clones in this table, taken by TCRdb from immuneACCESS, are in-frame only. Not every clone is retained; where verified, under half of the shortfall comes from an unresolved V gene, and the cause of the rest is unknown. This sample gives approximately 250,000 clones in total; 65% to 85% of them show up just once. The top ten constitute around 5.5% of the sample. The sample taken for sequencing was peripheral blood. All receptors derive from a human donor in a cohort sampled during active COVID-19.

V is TRBV5-1 and J is TRBJ2-2; 8 nucleotides align to TRBD1. The CDR3 runs to 14 residues. The V segment lost 3 bases and the J segment 9 bases; nucleotides outside the gene matches: 7. The V gene's germline CDR1 is SGHRS and CDR2 YFSETQ. The CDR3 protein is CASSSGQGVRELFF. The CDR3 DNA reads as TGCGCCAGCAGCTCTGGACAGGGTGTTAGGGAGCTGTTTTTT. The entire variable domain, with the rest obtained from reference TRBV5-1 and TRBJ2-2, is as follows: KAGVTQTPRYLIKTRGQQVTLSCSPISGHRSVSWYQQTPGQGLQFLFEYFSETQRNKGNFPGRFSGRQFSNSRSEMNVSTLELGDSALYLCASSSGQGVRELFFGEGSRLTVL.

CDR3 bases: TGTGCCAGCAGTTCCCAGGGGGCGAGAGGAGAGACCCAGTACTTC. It specifies CASSSQGARGETQYF. The chain uses TRBV6-5 and TRBJ2-5; 8 bases are shared with TRBD1. Per the germline V gene, CDR1 is MNHEY and CDR2 is SVGAGI. The CDR3 is made up of 15 amino acids. Trimming at V came to 4 bases and at J to 4 bases, leaving 8 bases not matched to a gene.

This chain connects TRBV29-1 to TRBJ1-2, with TRBD1 as a possible D gene (5 bases). Germline assignment: CDR1 SQVTM and CDR2 ANQGSEA. The CDR3 runs to 10 residues. Trimming shortened V by 6 bases and J by 7 bases, and 9 bases separated the two germline ends. The CDR3 sequence is CSVGGSGYTF. CDR3 coding DNA: TGCAGCGTGGGGGGTTCTGGCTACACCTTC.

The V and J genes are TRBV6-2 or TRBV6-3 and TRBJ2-6, with D unclear. The germline gives CDR1 MNHEY, CDR2 SVGEGT. V lost 5 bases and J 1 base, leaving 3 bases between the germline ends. The CDR3 is made up of 13 amino acids. The CDR3 region is CASSTSGANVLTF. The CDR3 DNA reads as TGTGCCAGCAGTACATCTGGGGCCAACGTCCTGACTTTC.

This clone was detected once. The chain links TRBV7-8 to TRBJ2-7, with D tentatively TRBD1 (5 bases). There are 11 residues in the CDR3. Germline V gene sequence: CDR1 SGHVS, CDR2 FQNEAQ. Trimming stripped 5 bases from V and 6 bases from J, with 8 bases between. CDR3 bases: TGTGCCAGCAGCAATAGGGGCGAGCAGTACTTC. Translation: CASSNRGEQYF.

V gene TRBV6-5 combines with J gene TRBJ1-1; 8 nucleotides agree with TRBD1. Trimming removed 2 bases from V and 5 bases from J; junction bases left unmatched: 1. Germline CDR1 MNHEY, CDR2 SVGAGI. CDR3 size: 13 residues. CDR3: CASSYTGGTEAFF. The CDR3, as DNA: TGTGCCAGCAGTTACACAGGGGGGACTGAAGCTTTCTTT.

The J gene is TRBJ1-6, the V gene TRBV2; D is uncertain. V was shortened by 4 bases and J by 5 bases, with 12 bases between the two germline ends. The germline gives CDR1 SNHLY, CDR2 FYNNEI. The CDR3 runs 15 residues. The CDR3 protein is CASSVAVFNNSPLHF. CDR3 sequence (DNA): TGTGCCAGCAGTGTGGCAGTCTTTAATAATTCACCCCTCCACTTT. Filled out from reference TRBV2 and TRBJ1-6, the complete variable domain reads EPEVTQTPSHQVTQMGQEVILRCVPISNHLYFYWYRQILGQKVEFLVSFYNNEISEKSEIFDDQFSVERPDGSNFTLKIRSTKLEDSAMYFCASSVAVFNNSPLHFGNGTRLTVT.

This clone was seen just once. V is TRBV23-1 and J is TRBJ2-5; D perhaps matches TRBD1 (6 bases). Being an ORF, TRBV23-1 has a function that is uncertain. With 0 bases removed from V and 7 bases from J, the gap between germline ends came to 24 bases. CDR3 length: 18 residues. The CDR3 nucleotides read TGCGCCAGCAGTCAATCCCTCGCCCGGGACACACGCATACGGACCCAGTACTTC. This translates into CASSQSLARDTRIRTQYF.

The chain has TRBV5-1 and TRBJ2-7; TRBD1 matches at 7 bases. The CDR3 length is 15 residues. Germline CDR1 reads SGHRS; CDR2 reads YFSETQ. J was trimmed by 0 bases and V by 0 bases; bases with no gene match: 3. CDR3 sequence: CASSLGGTASYEQYF. The DNA for the CDR3 is TGCGCCAGCAGCTTGGGAGGGACAGCCTCCTACGAGCAGTACTTC. The complete variable domain, with remaining parts taken from reference TRBV5-1 and TRBJ2-7, reads KAGVTQTPRYLIKTRGQQVTLSCSPISGHRSVSWYQQTPGQGLQFLFEYFSETQRNKGNFPGRFSGRQFSNSRSEMNVSTLELGDSALYLCASSLGGTASYEQYFGPGTRLTVT.

The rearrangement joins TRBV9 to TRBJ2-6; unclear D gene. V was shortened by 0 bases and J by 1 base, with 2 bases between the two germline ends. The CDR3 spans 14 residues. Germline V gives CDR1 SGDLS, CDR2 YYNGEE. CDR3 in amino acids: CASSVASGANVLTF. CDR3 nucleotides: TGTGCCAGCAGCGTAGCGTCTGGGGCCAACGTCCTGACTTTC.

The J gene is TRBJ1-1, the V gene TRBV5-1, with D possibly being TRBD1 (5 bases). Germline V CDR1 and CDR2: SGHRS, YFSETQ. V shed 4 bases and J shed 1 base, with 17 bases lying between them. The CDR3 length is 16 residues. The CDR3 loop is CASSPVGGRANTEAFF. As DNA, the CDR3 is TGCGCCAGCAGCCCCGTCGGGGGTAGGGCGAACACTGAAGCTTTCTTT.

The chain employs TRBV7-6 and TRBJ2-5; D uncertain. Trimming shortened V by 0 bases and J by 4 bases, and 9 bases separated the two germline ends. CDR3 size: 14 residues. CDR1 and CDR2 (germline): SGHVS, FNYEAQ. CDR3: CASSLASSRETQYF. In DNA form, the CDR3 reads TGTGCCAGCAGCTTAGCGTCCTCCAGAGAGACCCAGTACTTC. Drawing the rest from reference TRBV7-6 and TRBJ2-5, the complete variable domain is GAGVSQSPRYKVTKRGQDVALRCDPISGHVSLYWYRQALGQGPEFLTYFNYEAQQDKSGLPNDRFSAERPEGSISTLTIQRTEQRDSAMYRCASSLASSRETQYFGPGTRLLVL.

The chain has TRBV5-1 and TRBJ2-7; D possibly corresponds to TRBD2 (5 bases). Trimming took off 4 bases at V and 6 bases at J, with 17 bases between the two ends. The germline gives CDR1 SGHRS, CDR2 YFSETQ. The CDR3 runs to 14 residues. The CDR3 reads CASSPPTEGFEQYF. The CDR3 DNA reads as TGCGCCAGCAGCCCCCCCACCGAGGGATTCGAGCAGTACTTC. The whole variable domain, filled in from reference TRBV5-1 and TRBJ2-7, reads KAGVTQTPRYLIKTRGQQVTLSCSPISGHRSVSWYQQTPGQGLQFLFEYFSETQRNKGNFPGRFSGRQFSNSRSEMNVSTLELGDSALYLCASSPPTEGFEQYFGPGTRLTVT.

The J gene is TRBJ2-7, the V gene TRBV7-2, with TRBD1 as a possible D gene (5 bases). The CDR3 has 13 residues. From germline, CDR1 is SGHTA and CDR2 FQGNSA. V was cut by 0 bases and J by 3 bases, with 6 bases left in between. CDR3 sequence reads: CASSLAQGYEQYF. The CDR3 DNA is TGTGCCAGCAGCTTAGCTCAGGGCTACGAGCAGTACTTC.

This chain connects TRBV5-4 to TRBJ1-1; 8 nucleotides align to TRBD1. The CDR3 contains 13 residues. With V trimmed by 5 bases and J by 3 bases, 3 bases remained unmatched. Germline V lookup: CDR1 SGHNT, CDR2 YYREEE (reference sequence). The CDR3 reads CASRDREDTEAFF. CDR3 coding DNA: TGTGCCAGCAGGGACAGGGAGGACACTGAAGCTTTCTTT.

The chain carries TRBV28 and TRBJ1-4, with 8 bases fitting TRBD1. The V gene's germline CDR1 is MDHEN and CDR2 SYDVKM. This CDR3 is 15 amino acids long. V lost 2 bases to trimming and J lost 7 bases; unmatched junction nucleotides: 6. The CDR3 DNA reads TGTGCCAGCAGTTTAGACAGGGGAGGGGGTGAAAAACTGTTTTTT. It specifies CASSLDRGGGEKLFF.

This rearrangement joins TRBV10-2 to TRBJ2-2; 7 bases line up with TRBD1. After removal of 6 bases from V and 5 bases from J, the junction contained 12 bases not matched to a gene. The CDR3 totals 16 residues. Germline values: CDR1 WSHSY, CDR2 SAAADI. DNA for the CDR3: TGCGCCAGCAGATTGAATAGGGGGCGAGGGACCGGGGAGCTGTTTTTT. The encoded protein is CASRLNRGRGTGELFF.

With respect to this clone: The sample contains more than one DNA sequence encoding this CDR3. The CDR3 DNA reads as TGTGCCAGCAGCTTCGGGACAGGGGACTACGAGCAGTACTTC. Translation: CASSFGTGDYEQYF. The chain is built from TRBV5-4 and TRBJ2-7, with 10 bases fitting TRBD1. The CDR3 is made up of 14 amino acids. V shed 2 bases and J 3 bases; nucleotides not matched to a gene: 2. Germline V gene data show CDR1 as SGHNT and CDR2 as YYREEE (reference sequence).

The chain joins TRBV3-1 (or the pseudogene TRBV3-2) to TRBJ1-1; D unresolved. Trimming took 0 bases from V and 0 from J, leaving 8 bases between them. From germline, CDR1 is LGHDT and CDR2 YNNKEL (reference sequence). CDR3 size: 15 residues. The CDR3 spells CASSQESGLNTEAFF. CDR3 bases: TGTGCCAGCAGCCAAGAATCGGGGTTGAACACTGAAGCTTTCTTT.

This sequence joins TRBV27 and TRBJ2-1, with TRBD2 as a possible D gene (6 bases). The CDR3 extends over 14 amino acids. V was shortened by 6 bases and J by 7 bases, with 16 bases between the two germline ends. Germline-derived CDR1 and CDR2 are MNHEY and SMNVEV (reference sequence). CDR3 in amino acids: CASRRVGGGNEQFF. The CDR3 DNA reads TGTGCCAGCAGGCGGGTGGGAGGAGGGAATGAGCAGTTCTTC.

The V call is TRBV7-3, the J call TRBJ1-4, with 11 nucleotides matching TRBD1. CDR1 and CDR2 (germline): SGHTA, FQGTGA. Losses at the gene ends were 5 bases for V and 8 bases for J; bases not matched to a gene: 7. The CDR3 is made up of 15 amino acids. DNA of the CDR3: TGTGCCAGCAGCAGGACAGGGGGCTTGGAGGAAAAACTGTTTTTT. This sequence encodes CASSRTGGLEEKLFF.

The chain uses TRBV10-3 and TRBJ2-2; 11 bases align to TRBD1. The CDR3 runs 15 residues. After removal of 11 bases from V and 7 bases from J, the junction contained 12 bases not matched to a gene. Looked up from germline, CDR1 is ENHRY and CDR2 is SYGVKD. In DNA, the CDR3 is TGTGCCGTCAACCCGGGACAGGGGGTAAACGGGGAGCTGTTTTTT. Its protein product is CAVNPGQGVNGELFF.

This chain links TRBV2 with TRBJ2-3, with a possible D match to TRBD1 (6 bases). Trimming removed 6 bases from V and 5 bases from J, with 18 bases in between. This CDR3 contains 15 residues. CDR1 is SNHLY and CDR2 is FYNNEI in the germline V gene. The CDR3: CASSEHRVPGDTQYF. CDR3 sequence (DNA): TGTGCCAGCAGCGAGCACAGGGTTCCCGGAGATACGCAGTATTTT.

This clone was seen a few times. The chain uses TRBV13 and TRBJ2-7; the match to TRBD2 covers 7 bases. The CDR3 covers 14 residues. V lost 5 bases and J lost 7; bases outside the gene matches: 11. Germline V lookup: CDR1 PRHDT, CDR2 FYEKMQ (reference sequence). In DNA form, the CDR3 reads TGTGCCAGCAGCCCTCCGGGGGGACCTCGGGAGCAGTACTTC. It codes for CASSPPGGPREQYF.

The chain employs TRBV19 and TRBJ1-2; 11 positions match TRBD1. The CDR3 is made up of 15 amino acids. CDR1 and CDR2 from the germline V gene are LNHDA and SQIVND (reference sequence). V lost 4 bases, J lost 7 bases, and 8 bases stayed unmatched. The CDR3 DNA reads TGTGCCAGTAGTAAGAGGACAGGGGGCCGTCTTGGCTACACCTTC. Its protein is CASSKRTGGRLGYTF.

This clone was observed many times. The chain recombines TRBV7-3 with TRBJ1-2; 8 nucleotides align to TRBD1. V gave up 6 bases and J gave up 8 bases; unmatched junction bases: 8. CDR1 and CDR2 (germline): SGHTA, FQGTGA. CDR3 length: 13 amino acids. Written as DNA, the CDR3 is TGTGCCAGCAGTCCCGGACAGGGAGAGGGCTACACCTTC. It yields the protein CASSPGQGEGYTF.

This clone appeared once. The V call is TRBV9, the J call TRBJ1-3, with TRBD1 identical over 7 bases. CDR1 SGDLS and CDR2 YYNGEE come from the germline V gene. The V segment lost 2 bases and the J segment 9 bases; nucleotides outside the gene matches: 5. The CDR3 is 13 amino acids. The CDR3 region has the DNA TGTGCCAGCAGCGTTGGCAGGGGGGCCACCATATATTTT. It is translated as CASSVGRGATIYF.

V usage is TRBV9 and J usage is TRBJ1-6, with D maybe TRBD1 (6 bases). The CDR3 has 14 amino acids. In germline, CDR1 is SGDLS, CDR2 YYNGEE. The V and J ends lost 3 bases and 8 bases respectively, with 12 bases between them. The CDR3 spells CASSATGLDSPLHF. CDR3 in DNA: TGTGCCAGCAGCGCCACAGGGTTAGATTCACCCCTCCACTTT.

This CDR3 reads CASSALSGVSTDTQYF. For the CDR3, the DNA is TGTGCCAGCAGCGCCTTATCGGGGGTGAGCACAGATACGCAGTATTTT. The genes are TRBV9 and TRBJ2-3; D is possibly TRBD2 (6 bases). The CDR3 has 16 residues. The V gene's germline CDR1 is SGDLS and CDR2 YYNGEE. V dropped 3 bases and J dropped 0 bases, with 14 bases sitting between them.

The V and J genes are TRBV28 and TRBJ2-2; D is possibly TRBD2 (6 bases). This CDR3 is built from 15 residues. V lost 4 bases and J 7 bases, leaving 16 bases between the germline ends. Germline CDR1 is MDHEN and CDR2 is SYDVKM. Written as DNA, the CDR3 is TGTGCCAGCAGTTCTAACGGGAGAACTGGCGGGGAGCTGTTTTTT. Translation: CASSSNGRTGGELFF.

V and J are TRBV9 and TRBJ2-1, with TRBD2 matching over 11 bases. The CDR3 runs 15 residues. V shed 3 bases, J shed 5 bases, and the junction held 4 bases outside the gene matches. The germline V gene encodes CDR1 SGDLS and CDR2 YYNGEE. The CDR3: CASSARLAGNNEQFF. CDR3 coding DNA: TGTGCCAGCAGCGCTAGACTAGCGGGGAACAATGAGCAGTTCTTC.

V and J are TRBV10-3 and TRBJ1-5; D might be TRBD1 (5 bases). The CDR3 totals 13 residues. Between the trimmed V and J ends, which lost 7 bases and 4 bases, there was a span of 11 bases. Germline loops: CDR1 ENHRY, CDR2 SYGVKD. This CDR3 reads CAITDSLNQPQHF. CDR3 coding DNA: TGTGCCATCACCGACAGCCTGAATCAGCCCCAGCATTTT.